The 27 T cell receptor beta chains in this list originate from one sample, sequenced in a study of cytomegalovirus exposure and HLA in healthy donors. Amplification used 60 Vbeta primers and 13 Jbeta primers. The data were produced by immunoSEQ multiplex PCR, yet TCRdb's version contains in-frame clones alone and is incomplete. Of 200,000 to 250,000 clones in the sample, roughly 80% are singletons; the top ten hold under 0.25%. The sample was PBMCs. The receptors were gathered from a girl aged 2 to 10 in good health and CMV-seronegative.

The genes are TRBV9 and TRBJ1-4; D is possibly TRBD1 (6 bases). The CDR3 spans 15 residues. The germline V and J ends were trimmed by 4 bases and 8 bases, with 18 bases remaining between them. The germline CDR1 and CDR2 sequences are SGDLS and YYNGEE. CDR3 sequence: CASSSMTGPPEKLFF. The CDR3 DNA sequence: TGTGCCAGCAGCAGTATGACAGGCCCTCCGGAAAAACTGTTTTTT. The full variable domain, in which reference TRBV9 and TRBJ1-4 provide the parts outside the CDR3, is DSGVTQTPKHLITATGQRVTLRCSPRSGDLSVYWYQQSLDQGLQFLIQYYNGEERAKGNILERFSAQQFPDLHSELNLSSLELGDSALYFCASSSMTGPPEKLFFGSGTQLSVL.

The chain has TRBV2 and TRBJ1-5, with 8 bases fitting TRBD1. J was trimmed by 6 bases and V by 4 bases; bases with no gene match: 5. Per the germline V gene, CDR1 is SNHLY and CDR2 is FYNNEI. The CDR3 is made up of 14 amino acids. The CDR3 DNA reads TGTGCCAGCAGTGCGGGCAGGGGGCTTCAGCCCCAGCATTTT. Its translation is CASSAGRGLQPQHF.

The V gene is TRBV15, the J gene TRBJ2-2, with 10 bases aligning to TRBD1. Germline lookup yields CDR1 LNHNV and CDR2 YYDKDF (reference sequence). V trimming: 4 bases; J trimming: 4 bases; junction bases outside the gene matches: 6. This CDR3 contains 16 residues. The CDR3 sequence is CATSKGTGEVTGELFF. For the CDR3, the DNA is TGTGCCACCAGCAAAGGGACAGGGGAAGTCACCGGGGAGCTGTTTTTT. Looking up the rest from reference TRBV15 and TRBJ2-2 gives the full variable domain: DAMVIQNPRYQVTQFGKPVTLSCSQTLNHNVMYWYQQKSSQAPKLLFHYYDKDFNNEADTPDNFQSRRPNTSFCFLDIRSPGLGDTAMYLCATSKGTGEVTGELFFGEGSRLTVL.

J is TRBJ1-1 and V is TRBV18, with TRBD1 matching 7 bases. Germline CDR1 reads KGHSH; CDR2 reads LQKENI. Trimming cost V 6 bases and J 1 base; bases outside gene matches: 2. The CDR3 has 13 amino acids. The CDR3 nucleotides read TGTGCCAGCTCGGACAGGCGGAACACTGAAGCTTTCTTT. Its translation is CASSDRRNTEAFF.

This clone was seen only a few times. V usage is TRBV5-4 and J usage is TRBJ2-1, with D perhaps TRBD1 (5 bases). Per germline, CDR1 SGHNT and CDR2 YYREEE (reference sequence). The V and J ends lost 2 bases and 8 bases respectively, with 11 bases between them. The CDR3 is 13 residues long. The CDR3 region is CASSLQQVYEQFF. The CDR3 DNA reads TGTGCCAGCAGCTTACAACAGGTGTATGAGCAGTTCTTC.

This clone was recorded a few times. The rearrangement joins TRBV19 to TRBJ1-4, with D possibly matching TRBD1 (5 bases). Trimming left V 4 bases short and J 2 bases short, with 11 bases between. Germline lookup yields CDR1 LNHDA and CDR2 SQIVND (reference sequence). This CDR3 spans 15 amino acids. For the CDR3, the DNA is TGTGCCAGTAGTACACCGGGACTCACTAATGAAAAACTGTTTTTT. Translating it yields CASSTPGLTNEKLFF.

This chain links TRBV5-4 with TRBJ2-1, with 9 positions matching TRBD2. CDR3 length: 16 amino acids. Germline CDR1 is SGHNT and CDR2 is YYREEE (reference sequence). V trimming: 6 bases; J trimming: 5 bases; junction bases outside the gene matches: 12. The CDR3 bases are TGTGCCAGCACCTCCCGGGCGGGAGGGCCAAACAATGAGCAGTTCTTC. As protein: CASTSRAGGPNNEQFF. Full variable domain (missing parts from reference TRBV5-4 and TRBJ2-1): ETGVTQSPTHLIKTRGQQVTLRCSSQSGHNTVSWYQQALGQGPQFIFQYYREEENGRGNFPPRFSGLQFPNYSSELNVNALELDDSALYLCASTSRAGGPNNEQFFGPGTRLTVL.

There are a few counts of this clone. The chain combines TRBV19 with TRBJ2-1, with 9 positions matching TRBD2. The junction had 2 bases not matched to a gene; V was cut back by 5 bases and J by 6 bases. This CDR3 is 13 amino acids long. Germline-derived CDR1 and CDR2 are LNHDA and SQIVND (reference sequence). The CDR3 nucleotides read TGTGCCAGTAGTTCGACTAGCGGCAATGAGCAGTTCTTC. Protein product: CASSSTSGNEQFF.

This chain connects TRBV4-1 to TRBJ1-1; no clear D gene. Trimming removed 2 bases at V and 5 bases at J, with 6 bases between. CDR3 length equals 12 residues. Per the germline V gene, CDR1 is MGHRA and CDR2 is YSYEKL. CDR3 in amino acids: CASSQRGTEAFF. The CDR3 DNA follows: TGCGCCAGCAGCCAACGAGGGACTGAAGCTTTCTTT.

This sequence joins TRBV6-4 and TRBJ2-1, with 9 bases lining up with TRBD2. CDR3 length: 15 amino acids. V trimming: 5 bases; J trimming: 2 bases; junction bases outside the gene matches: 4. CDR1 MRHNA and CDR2 SNTAGT come from the germline V gene. The DNA for the CDR3 is TGTGCCAGCAGTTTAGCGGGGGAGACCTACAATGAGCAGTTCTTC. This codes for CASSLAGETYNEQFF.

This clone appeared once. The chain has TRBV7-2 and TRBJ1-2, with 9 bases that match TRBD1. Trimming cost V 1 base and J 6 bases; bases outside gene matches: 9. The CDR3 spans 16 residues. Germline CDR1 reads SGHTA; CDR2 reads FQGNSA. The CDR3 is CASSLGGTGTPHGYTF. CDR3 bases: TGTGCCAGCAGCTTAGGTGGGACAGGGACTCCCCATGGCTACACCTTC.

Notes on this clone: Sequence at one end of the junction differs from germline and may be a read error. The chain carries TRBV14 and TRBJ2-5; a weak D match, TRBD2 (8 bases). Germline V lookup: CDR1 SGHDN, CDR2 FVKESK. The CDR3 is made up of 15 amino acids. The CDR3 loop is CATSRGTREEETQYF. The CDR3 DNA reads as TGTGCCACCAGCAGGGGGACTAGGGAAGAAGAGACCCAGTACTTC.

The CDR3 protein is CASSVRGANTEAFF. CDR3 in DNA: TGTGCCAGCAGCGTCAGGGGGGCGAACACTGAAGCTTTCTTT. The V and J genes are TRBV9 and TRBJ1-1, with TRBD1 matching over 7 bases. CDR3 size: 14 residues. V gave up 2 bases and J gave up 1 base; unmatched junction bases: 2. The germline V gene encodes CDR1 SGDLS and CDR2 YYNGEE.

This chain connects TRBV19 to TRBJ2-7; TRBD1 aligns across 11 bases. Germline V gene lookup returns CDR1 LNHDA and CDR2 SQIVND (reference sequence). The ends lost 8 bases at V and 0 bases at J; junction bases unmatched: 0. CDR3 size: 13 residues. The CDR3 loop is CASGQGASYEQYF. The CDR3 DNA is TGTGCCAGTGGACAGGGGGCCTCCTACGAGCAGTACTTC.

V usage is TRBV11-2 and J usage is TRBJ2-1, with 9 nucleotides matching TRBD1. The germline CDR1 and CDR2 sequences are SGHAT and FQNNGV. Trimming cost V 6 bases and J 3 bases; bases outside gene matches: 9. The CDR3 extends over 16 amino acids. CDR3 amino acids: CASRESAGQGYNEQFF. CDR3 DNA: TGTGCCAGCAGAGAGAGCGCGGGACAGGGCTACAATGAGCAGTTCTTC.

This clone was counted a few times. This chain links TRBV18 with TRBJ1-4; the match to TRBD1 covers 9 bases. The V gene end was trimmed by 2 bases and the J gene end by 6 bases; junction bases not matched to a gene: 10. The germline gives CDR1 KGHSH, CDR2 LQKENI. The CDR3 length is 17 residues. The CDR3 is CASSPGFQRTGDEKLFF. The CDR3 bases are TGTGCCAGCTCACCAGGGTTTCAGAGGACAGGGGATGAAAAACTGTTTTTT.

The chain couples TRBV10-1 to TRBJ2-5; D might be TRBD2 (5 bases). Germline V gene lookup returns CDR1 WNHNN and CDR2 SYGVQD (reference sequence). The CDR3 has 13 amino acids. Trimming shortened V by 10 bases and J by 4 bases, and 16 bases separated the two germline ends. In nucleotides, the CDR3 is TGCGCCACCGCGGGTGGACTGGGAGAGACCCAGTACTTC. Protein: CATAGGLGETQYF.

This clone was picked up one time. The rearrangement links TRBV11-3 to TRBJ1-2; perhaps TRBD1 as D (5 bases). The germline V and J ends were trimmed by 2 bases and 8 bases, with 12 bases remaining between them. Germline loops: CDR1 SGHNT, CDR2 YENEEA. The CDR3 is 13 amino acids. The CDR3 coding sequence is TGTGCCAGCAGCTTAAGCGGAGGGGACGGCTACACCTTC. It codes for CASSLSGGDGYTF.

The V call is TRBV7-8, the J call TRBJ1-3; D is undetermined. Trimming left V 0 bases short and J 0 bases short, with 6 bases between. CDR1 is SGHVS, CDR2 FQNEAQ, per germline. CDR3 size: 15 residues. This CDR3 is CASSLAKSSGNTIYF. CDR3 in DNA: TGTGCCAGCAGCTTAGCAAAGAGCTCTGGAAACACCATATATTTT.

As for this clone: Other nucleotide sequences from this sample produce the same CDR3. V and J are TRBV5-6 and TRBJ1-2, with D possibly matching TRBD1 (5 bases). The CDR3 is 12 amino acids. Per the germline V gene, CDR1 is SGHDT and CDR2 is YYEEEE. Trimming took 4 bases from V and 6 from J, leaving 10 bases between them. For the CDR3, the DNA is TGTGCCAGCAGCCTGGGGGGGGATGGCTACACCTTC. Amino acids: CASSLGGDGYTF.

The chain is built from TRBV2 and TRBJ2-3; 8 nucleotides align to TRBD2. This CDR3 is 15 amino acids long. J lost 5 bases, V lost 2 bases, and 6 bases had no gene match. The germline V gene has CDR1 SNHLY and CDR2 FYNNEI. The CDR3 loop is CASSEPGLAGDTQYF. The DNA for the CDR3 is TGTGCCAGCAGTGAACCCGGACTAGCAGGAGATACGCAGTATTTT.

The J gene is TRBJ2-1, the V gene TRBV5-1; 12 nucleotides agree with TRBD2. This CDR3 has 17 residues. With 4 bases clipped from V and 8 bases from J, the junction kept 13 bases outside the gene matches. Germline CDR1 reads SGHRS; CDR2 reads YFSETQ. The CDR3 DNA reads as TGCGCCAGCAGCCGGAGCCCTAGCGGGGGGGCGGAGGATGAGCAGTTCTTC. This codes for CASSRSPSGGAEDEQFF.

The chain joins TRBV5-1 to TRBJ2-2, with 8 bases identical to TRBD1. In germline, CDR1 is SGHRS, CDR2 YFSETQ. Trimming removed 3 bases from V and 7 bases from J; junction bases left unmatched: 8. CDR3 size: 15 residues. Written as DNA, the CDR3 is TGCGCCAGCAGCTCAAGACAGGGGTCAGTCGGGGAGCTGTTTTTT. Residues: CASSSRQGSVGELFF.

This chain joins TRBV5-5 and TRBJ2-5; a weak D match, TRBD2 (5 bases). The CDR3 covers 13 residues. V dropped 6 bases and J dropped 2 bases, with 11 bases sitting between them. Germline V CDR1 and CDR2: SGHKS, YYEKEE (reference sequence). As DNA, the CDR3 is TGTGCCAGCAAGCGGACGGCGCAAGAGACCCAGTACTTC. It translates to CASKRTAQETQYF.

V and J are TRBV7-9 and TRBJ2-5; 8 bases agree with TRBD2. The V and J ends lost 5 bases and 2 bases, in that order; junction bases with no gene match: 10. Germline CDR1 reads SEHNR; CDR2 reads FQNEAQ (reference sequence). This CDR3 has 16 residues. CDR3 in amino acids: CASSRRTSSRQETQYF. The CDR3 DNA sequence: TGTGCCAGCAGCCGACGGACTAGCTCGAGGCAAGAGACCCAGTACTTC.

J is TRBJ2-1 and V is TRBV12-5; TRBD2 agrees at 12 bases. The V gene's germline CDR1 is LGHNT and CDR2 FRNRAP. V was pared by 5 bases and J by 4 bases, with 12 bases of the junction left unmatched. The CDR3 extends over 18 amino acids. CDR3 nucleotides: TGTGCTAGTGGTGGTGCTAGCGGGAGGGCCCCACTTTACAATGAGCAGTTCTTC. It codes for CASGGASGRAPLYNEQFF.

Only one count was recorded for this clone. The gene calls are TRBV11-3 and TRBJ2-2, with 7 positions matching TRBD2. The CDR3 sequence is 15 residues long. Trimming at V came to 4 bases and at J to 7 bases, leaving 9 bases not matched to a gene. Germline CDR1 is SGHNT and CDR2 is YENEEA. The CDR3 sequence: CASSYSREGHGELFF. The CDR3 nucleotides read TGTGCCAGCAGCTATTCCAGGGAGGGGCACGGGGAGCTGTTTTTT.